A selection of T cell receptor beta chains follows, all from one sample in a study of OX40 agonist ivuxolimab in advanced cancers. Clones were sequenced by immunoSEQ multiplex PCR, and TCRdb holds only the in-frame ones, with some missing. This table holds tens of thousands of clones, 90% found once. Sequences were derived from CD4+ or CD8+ T cells sorted from blood, sampled in a trial of the OX40 agonist ivuxolimab. The receptors were sampled from an adult with an advanced solid tumor such as melanoma, head and neck, liver or kidney cancer. Both conserved end residues are part of each CDR3. Each record gives: CDR3 protein, CDR3 DNA, J gene, V gene, clone size, D gene. The D gene is left open where the match is weak. Expanded clones are given a class, and other clones once, few, many or no size at all.

CDR3: CASSRSPPGTGGNEQFF
DNA: TGCGCCAGCAGCCGCTCCCCCCCCGGGACAGGGGGGAATGAGCAGTTCTTC
J: TRBJ2-1
V: TRBV4-3
size: few
D: TRBD1

CDR3: CASSLRTSGTYEQYF
DNA: TGTGCCAGCAGTCTCAGGACTAGCGGGACCTACGAGCAGTACTTC
J: TRBJ2-7
V: TRBV27
size: -
D: TRBD2

CDR3: CASSQKGSEAFF
DNA: TGCGCCAGCAGCCAGAAGGGCAGTGAAGCTTTCTTT
J: TRBJ1-1
V: TRBV4-3
size: once
D: -

CDR3: CASSVLGGLETQYF
DNA: TGTGCCAGCAGCGTACTCGGAGGGCTAGAGACCCAGTACTTC
J: TRBJ2-5
V: TRBV9
size: -
D: -

CDR3: CASSPGGESYEQYF
DNA: TGTGCCAGCAGCCCAGGGGGGGAGTCCTACGAGCAGTACTTC
J: TRBJ2-7
V: TRBV9
size: -
D: -

CDR3: CASSLSGTTKTDTQYF
DNA: TGCGCCAGCAGCCTTTCCGGGACCACCAAAACAGATACGCAGTATTTT
J: TRBJ2-3
V: TRBV4-1
size: -
D: -

CDR3: CASTAGRRTEAFF
DNA: TGTGCCAGCACGGCAGGGAGGAGGACTGAAGCTTTCTTT
J: TRBJ1-1
V: TRBV6-5
size: -
D: -

CDR3: CASSDWAIGELFF
DNA: TGTGCCAGCAGTGATTGGGCTATCGGGGAGCTGTTTTTT
J: TRBJ2-2
V: TRBV6-1
size: -
D: -

CDR3: CASSPGQGDRWAQHF
DNA: TGCGCCAGCAGCCCCGGACAGGGGGATCGGTGGGCCCAGCATTTT
J: TRBJ1-5
V: TRBV5-1
size: -
D: TRBD1

CDR3: CASSFLAGVDNEQFF
DNA: TGCGCCAGCAGCTTCTTAGCGGGAGTCGACAATGAGCAGTTCTTC
J: TRBJ2-1
V: TRBV5-1
size: -
D: TRBD2

CDR3: CASSIGRDGGIQYF
DNA: TGTGCCAGTAGTATAGGAAGGGACGGGGGGATTCAGTACTTC
J: TRBJ2-4
V: TRBV19
size: few
D: TRBD2

CDR3: CASSQDWQGDRSYEQYF
DNA: TGCGCCAGCAGCCAAGATTGGCAGGGGGACCGCTCCTACGAGCAGTACTTC
J: TRBJ2-7
V: TRBV4-3
size: -
D: TRBD1

CDR3: CASSPPGRVYEQYF
DNA: TGTGCCAGCAGCCCCCCGGGCCGCGTTTACGAGCAGTACTTC
J: TRBJ2-7
V: TRBV28
size: -
D: -

CDR3: CASRLNTGELFF
DNA: TGCGCCAGCAGACTGAACACCGGGGAGCTGTTTTTT
J: TRBJ2-2
V: TRBV5-1
size: -
D: -

CDR3: CASSLEQIANTGELFF
DNA: TGCGCCAGCAGCTTGGAACAAATCGCGAACACCGGGGAGCTGTTTTTT
J: TRBJ2-2
V: TRBV5-1
size: -
D: -

CDR3: CASSPRAPDTQYF
DNA: TGTGCCAGCAGCCCGAGGGCGCCAGATACGCAGTATTTT
J: TRBJ2-3
V: TRBV9
size: -
D: -

CDR3: CASRPSDRAQETQYF
DNA: TGTGCCAGCAGACCTTCCGACAGGGCCCAAGAGACCCAGTACTTC
J: TRBJ2-5
V: TRBV28
size: once
D: TRBD1

CDR3: CASSLRRSHEQYF
DNA: TGTGCCAGCAGCTTAAGGAGGTCCCACGAGCAGTACTTC
J: TRBJ2-7
V: TRBV11-2
size: -
D: -

CDR3: CASSESWALYGYTF
DNA: TGTGCCAGCAGTGAAAGTTGGGCCCTCTATGGCTACACCTTC
J: TRBJ1-2
V: TRBV6-1
size: -
D: -

CDR3: CAITRTSGSRFSTDTQYF
DNA: TGTGCCATCACTCGGACTAGCGGGAGTCGGTTTAGCACAGATACGCAGTATTTT
J: TRBJ2-3
V: TRBV10-3
size: -
D: TRBD2

CDR3: CAISELDRLSSYGYTF
DNA: TGTGCCATCAGTGAACTCGACAGGCTATCTAGCTATGGCTACACCTTC
J: TRBJ1-2
V: TRBV10-3
size: -
D: -

CDR3: CASSLARAYEQYF
DNA: TGTGCCAGCAGCTTAGCCCGGGCCTACGAGCAGTACTTC
J: TRBJ2-7
V: TRBV7-2
size: -
D: -

CDR3: CASSFSGDSNQPQHF
DNA: TGTGCCAGCAGTTTCTCAGGGGATAGCAATCAGCCCCAGCATTTT
J: TRBJ1-5
V: TRBV28
size: -
D: -

CDR3: CASSLSRETQYF
DNA: TGTGCCAGCAGCTTAAGCAGGGAGACCCAGTACTTC
J: TRBJ2-5
V: TRBV11-2
size: -
D: -

CDR3: CASSTRASPSYEQYF
DNA: TGCGCCAGCAGCACAAGGGCCTCCCCCTCCTACGAGCAGTACTTC
J: TRBJ2-7
V: TRBV5-1
size: -
D: -

CDR3: CASSPEARELDTQYF
DNA: TGTGCCAGCAGCCCAGAGGCCCGGGAGCTAGATACGCAGTATTTT
J: TRBJ2-3
V: TRBV7-2
size: -
D: -

CDR3: CASSLAAGEQFF
DNA: TGTGCCAGCAGCTTAGCGGCGGGTGAGCAGTTCTTC
J: TRBJ2-1
V: TRBV7-9
size: once
D: -

CDR3: CASRKGGGPSGELFF
DNA: TGTGCCAGCAGAAAGGGGGGAGGGCCTTCCGGGGAGCTGTTTTTT
J: TRBJ2-2
V: TRBV28
size: -
D: -

CDR3: CASSPSWTGGSNEQFF
DNA: TGTGCCAGCTCACCCTCCTGGACAGGGGGTTCCAATGAGCAGTTCTTC
J: TRBJ2-1
V: TRBV18
size: -
D: TRBD1

CDR3: CASSPGQGSYNEQFF
DNA: TGTGCCAGCAGCCCGGGACAGGGCTCCTACAATGAGCAGTTCTTC
J: TRBJ2-1
V: TRBV7-2
size: -
D: TRBD1

CDR3: CAISESGQGSYEQYF
DNA: TGTGCCATCAGTGAGTCGGGACAGGGCTCCTACGAGCAGTACTTC
J: TRBJ2-7
V: TRBV10-3
size: once
D: TRBD1

CDR3: CASSLSGGGGTDTQYF
DNA: TGCGCCAGCAGCTTGTCAGGGGGCGGTGGCACAGATACGCAGTATTTT
J: TRBJ2-3
V: TRBV5-1
size: -
D: TRBD1

CDR3: CASSFSRPGQQETQYF
DNA: TGTGCCAGCAGCTTTAGCCGTCCGGGACAGCAAGAGACCCAGTACTTC
J: TRBJ2-5
V: TRBV7-2
size: -
D: TRBD1

CDR3: CASSDLGTGGFEQYF
DNA: TGTGCCAGTAGTGACCTGGGGACAGGGGGCTTCGAGCAGTACTTC
J: TRBJ2-7
V: TRBV19
size: -
D: TRBD1

CDR3: CASSPRGGEETQYF
DNA: TGCGCCAGCAGCCCCAGAGGGGGGGAAGAGACCCAGTACTTC
J: TRBJ2-5
V: TRBV5-1
size: once
D: -

CDR3: CASSAEARGRLATSDTQYF
DNA: TGTGCCAGCAGCGCCGAGGCCAGGGGAAGGCTGGCCACGTCAGATACGCAGTATTTT
J: TRBJ2-3
V: TRBV9
size: few
D: -

CDR3: CASSQALFGLAGHNEQFF
DNA: TGCGCCAGCAGCCAAGCGCTCTTTGGACTAGCGGGACACAATGAGCAGTTCTTC
J: TRBJ2-1
V: TRBV4-3
size: -
D: TRBD2

CDR3: CAWSGGNQPQHF
DNA: TGTGCCTGGAGCGGGGGCAATCAACCCCAGCATTTT
J: TRBJ1-5
V: TRBV30
size: -
D: -

CDR3: CASRPGGAYEQYF
DNA: TGCGCCAGCAGACCCGGGGGTGCCTACGAGCAGTACTTC
J: TRBJ2-7
V: TRBV5-1
size: -
D: -

CDR3: CASSQDAWGATSTDTQYF
DNA: TGTGCCAGCAGCCAAGACGCCTGGGGGGCTACTAGCACAGATACGCAGTATTTT
J: TRBJ2-3
V: TRBV4-2
size: -
D: -

CDR3: CAWREGQSYEQYF
DNA: TGTGCCTGGAGGGAGGGGCAGAGCTACGAGCAGTACTTC
J: TRBJ2-7
V: TRBV30
size: -
D: -

CDR3: CASSPTGVQETQYF
DNA: TGTGCCAGCAGCCCGACAGGGGTCCAAGAGACCCAGTACTTC
J: TRBJ2-5
V: TRBV11-3
size: -
D: TRBD1

CDR3: CASSLGPRNTEAFF
DNA: TGTGCCAGCAGCTTAGGGCCGAGGAACACTGAAGCTTTCTTT
J: TRBJ1-1
V: TRBV7-2
size: -
D: -

CDR3: CASSLTLEDNEQFF
DNA: TGTGCCAGCAGCTTAACCCTAGAGGACAATGAGCAGTTCTTC
J: TRBJ2-1
V: TRBV7-9
size: once
D: -

CDR3: CASSFTVWETQYF
DNA: TGTGCCAGCAGCTTTACAGTCTGGGAGACCCAGTACTTC
J: TRBJ2-5
V: TRBV11-2
size: -
D: -

CDR3: CASSLQGTGELFF
DNA: TGTGCCAGCAGTTTACAGGGAACCGGGGAGCTGTTTTTT
J: TRBJ2-2
V: TRBV27
size: -
D: -

CDR3: CAGAIEAPSYNEQFF
DNA: TGTGCCGGGGCGATTGAAGCGCCCTCCTACAATGAGCAGTTCTTC
J: TRBJ2-1
V: TRBV2
size: once
D: -

CDR3: CASSERRGYEQYF
DNA: TGTGCCAGCAGTGAACGCAGGGGGTACGAGCAGTACTTC
J: TRBJ2-7
V: TRBV2
size: -
D: TRBD1

CDR3: CSVVSNSYEQYF
DNA: TGCAGCGTTGTGAGCAACTCCTACGAGCAGTACTTC
J: TRBJ2-7
V: TRBV29-1
size: -
D: -

CDR3: CASSPISYPNTEAFF
DNA: TGTGCCAGCTCACCAATAAGTTACCCAAACACTGAAGCTTTCTTT
J: TRBJ1-1
V: TRBV18
size: -
D: -

CDR3: CAISWEGGETQYF
DNA: TGTGCCATCAGTTGGGAAGGGGGGGAGACCCAGTACTTC
J: TRBJ2-5
V: TRBV10-3
size: medium-sized
D: -

CDR3: CASSQSIVSFNTEAFF
DNA: TGCGCCAGCAGTCAATCGATAGTCAGCTTTAACACTGAAGCTTTCTTT
J: TRBJ1-1
V: TRBV23-1
size: -
D: -

CDR3: CASSQDRDEQFF
DNA: TGTGCCAGCAGCCAGGACAGGGACGAGCAGTTCTTC
J: TRBJ2-1
V: TRBV11-3
size: -
D: TRBD1

CDR3: CASRKLASYNEQFF
DNA: TGTGCCAGCAGAAAACTAGCGTCCTACAATGAGCAGTTCTTC
J: TRBJ2-1
V: TRBV2
size: once
D: TRBD2

CDR3: CASSKTGTSETQYF
DNA: TGTGCCAGCAGTAAGACAGGGACCAGTGAGACCCAGTACTTC
J: TRBJ2-5
V: TRBV14
size: -
D: TRBD1